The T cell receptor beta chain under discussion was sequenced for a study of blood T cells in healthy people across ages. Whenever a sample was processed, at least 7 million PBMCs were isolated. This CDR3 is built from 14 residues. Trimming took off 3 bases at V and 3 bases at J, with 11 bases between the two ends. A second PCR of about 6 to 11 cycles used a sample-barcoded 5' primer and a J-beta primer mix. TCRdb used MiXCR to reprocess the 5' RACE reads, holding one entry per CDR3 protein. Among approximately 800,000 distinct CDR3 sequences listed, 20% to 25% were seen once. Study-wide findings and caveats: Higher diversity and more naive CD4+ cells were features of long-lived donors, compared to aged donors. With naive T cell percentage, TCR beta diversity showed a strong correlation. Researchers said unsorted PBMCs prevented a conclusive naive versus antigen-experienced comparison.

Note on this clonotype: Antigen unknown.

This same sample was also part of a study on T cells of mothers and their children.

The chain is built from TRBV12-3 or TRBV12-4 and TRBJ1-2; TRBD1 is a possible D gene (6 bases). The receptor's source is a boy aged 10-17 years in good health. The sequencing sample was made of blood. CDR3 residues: CASSFRGIDYGYTF. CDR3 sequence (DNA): TGTGCCAGCAGTTTTAGGGGGATCGACTATGGCTACACCTTC.